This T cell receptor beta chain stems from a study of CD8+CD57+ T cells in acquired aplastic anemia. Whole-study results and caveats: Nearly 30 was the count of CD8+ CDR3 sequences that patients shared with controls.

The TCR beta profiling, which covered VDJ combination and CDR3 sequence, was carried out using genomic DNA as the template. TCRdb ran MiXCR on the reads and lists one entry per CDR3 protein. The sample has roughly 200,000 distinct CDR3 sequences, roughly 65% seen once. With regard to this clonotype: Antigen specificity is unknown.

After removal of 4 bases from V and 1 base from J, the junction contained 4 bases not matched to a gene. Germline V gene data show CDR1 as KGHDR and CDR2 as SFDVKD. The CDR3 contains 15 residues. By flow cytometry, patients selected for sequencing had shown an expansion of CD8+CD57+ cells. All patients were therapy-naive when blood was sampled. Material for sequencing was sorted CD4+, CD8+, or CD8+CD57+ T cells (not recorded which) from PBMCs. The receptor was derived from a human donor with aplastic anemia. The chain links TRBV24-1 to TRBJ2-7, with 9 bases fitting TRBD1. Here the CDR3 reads CATSEAGTGSYEQYF. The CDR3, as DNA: TGTGCCACCAGTGAAGCCGGGACAGGGTCCTACGAGCAGTACTTC.